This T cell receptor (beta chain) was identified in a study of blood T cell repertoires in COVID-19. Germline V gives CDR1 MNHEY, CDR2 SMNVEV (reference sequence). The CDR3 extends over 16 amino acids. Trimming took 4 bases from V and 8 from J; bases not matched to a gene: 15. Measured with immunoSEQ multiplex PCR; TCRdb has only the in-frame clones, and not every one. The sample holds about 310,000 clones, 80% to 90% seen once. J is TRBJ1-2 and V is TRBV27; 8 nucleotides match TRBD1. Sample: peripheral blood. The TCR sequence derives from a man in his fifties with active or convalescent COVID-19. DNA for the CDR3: TGTGCCAGCAGTTCCGATTCAAGGAACAGGGGGGAGGGCTACACCTTC. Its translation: CASSSDSRNRGEGYTF.